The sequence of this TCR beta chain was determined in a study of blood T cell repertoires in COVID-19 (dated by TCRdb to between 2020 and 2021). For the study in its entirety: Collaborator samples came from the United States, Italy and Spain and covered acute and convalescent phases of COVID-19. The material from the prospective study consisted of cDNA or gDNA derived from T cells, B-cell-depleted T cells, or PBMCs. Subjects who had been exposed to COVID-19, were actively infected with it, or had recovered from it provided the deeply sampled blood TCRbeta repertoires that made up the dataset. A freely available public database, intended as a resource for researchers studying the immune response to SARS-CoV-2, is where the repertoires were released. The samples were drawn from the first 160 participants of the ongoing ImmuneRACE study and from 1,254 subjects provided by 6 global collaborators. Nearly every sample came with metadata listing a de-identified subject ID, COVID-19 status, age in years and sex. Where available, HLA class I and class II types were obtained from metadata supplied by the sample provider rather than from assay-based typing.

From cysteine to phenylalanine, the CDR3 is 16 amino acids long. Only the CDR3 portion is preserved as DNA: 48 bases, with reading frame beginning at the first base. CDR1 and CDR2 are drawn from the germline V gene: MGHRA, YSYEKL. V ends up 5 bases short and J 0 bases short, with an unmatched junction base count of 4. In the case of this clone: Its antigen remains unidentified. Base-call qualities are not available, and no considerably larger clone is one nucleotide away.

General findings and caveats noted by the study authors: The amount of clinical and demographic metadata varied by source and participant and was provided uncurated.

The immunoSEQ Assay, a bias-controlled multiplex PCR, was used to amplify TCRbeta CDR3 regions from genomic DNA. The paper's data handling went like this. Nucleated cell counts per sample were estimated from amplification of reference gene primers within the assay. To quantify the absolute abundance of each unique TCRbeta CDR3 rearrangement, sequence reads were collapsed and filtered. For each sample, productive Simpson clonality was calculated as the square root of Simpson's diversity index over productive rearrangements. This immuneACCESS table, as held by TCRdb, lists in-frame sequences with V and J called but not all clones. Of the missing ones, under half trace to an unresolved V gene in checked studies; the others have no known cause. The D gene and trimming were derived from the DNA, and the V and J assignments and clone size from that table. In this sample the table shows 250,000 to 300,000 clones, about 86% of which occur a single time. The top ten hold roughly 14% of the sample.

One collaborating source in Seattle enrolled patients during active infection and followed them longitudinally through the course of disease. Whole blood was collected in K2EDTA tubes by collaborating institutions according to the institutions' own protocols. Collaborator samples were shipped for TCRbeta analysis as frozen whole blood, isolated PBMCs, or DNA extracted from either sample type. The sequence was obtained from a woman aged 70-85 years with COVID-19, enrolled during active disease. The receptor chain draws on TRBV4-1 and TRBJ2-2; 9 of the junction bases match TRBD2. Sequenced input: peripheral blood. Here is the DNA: TGCGCCAGCAGCTGGATAGCGGGGGCGAACACCGGGGAGCTGTTTTTT. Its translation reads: CASSWIAGANTGELFF.